The 23 T cell receptor beta chains below come from one sample, sequenced in a study of cytomegalovirus exposure and HLA in healthy donors. Amplification used 60 Vbeta primers and 13 Jbeta primers. This table comes from immunoSEQ multiplex PCR, and its TCRdb copy is limited to in-frame clones, with some not included. The data hold approximately 60,000 clones, with 75% to 85% observed a single time. The sequencing input was PBMCs. The origin of the receptors is a man under 40 in good health and CMV-seronegative.

The CDR3: CASSPYSPPGNLSYEQYF. For the CDR3, the DNA is TGTGCCAGCAGCCCATATAGCCCTCCCGGGAACCTCTCCTACGAGCAGTACTTC. The chain uses TRBV21-1 and TRBJ2-7; the D call of TRBD2 is as the table states it, not checked on the DNA. TRBV21-1 is an annotated pseudogene. There are 18 residues in the CDR3.

This sequence joins TRBV6-6 and TRBJ1-5; no clear D. This CDR3 is built from 12 residues. V shed 2 bases and J shed 7 bases, with 6 bases lying between them. Per the germline V gene, CDR1 is MNHNY and CDR2 is SVGAGI (reference sequence). The CDR3 loop is CASSYPRQPQHF. The CDR3 DNA reads as TGTGCCAGCAGTTACCCCAGGCAGCCCCAGCATTTT.

The V and J genes are TRBV6-6 and TRBJ1-5, with D possibly TRBD1 on 5 matching bases. The CDR3 extends over 16 amino acids. V lost 6 bases and J 6 bases, leaving 21 bases between the germline ends. Per germline, CDR1 MNHNY and CDR2 SVGAGI (reference sequence). The CDR3 loop is CASSHEVSGGGQPQHF. Here the CDR3 DNA reads TGTGCCAGCAGCCACGAAGTCTCGGGGGGAGGTCAGCCCCAGCATTTT.

The rearrangement joins TRBV7-9 to TRBJ2-3; 10 bases map to TRBD1. Germline CDR1 reads SEHNR; CDR2 reads FQNEAQ (reference sequence). The V and J ends lost 2 bases and 1 base, in that order; junction bases with no gene match: 3. There are 16 residues in the CDR3. The chain's CDR3 is CASSLSGTGGTDTQYF. For the CDR3, the DNA is TGTGCCAGCAGCTTATCGGGGACAGGGGGCACAGATACGCAGTATTTT.

The V call is TRBV7-2, the J call TRBJ1-1; a possible D gene is TRBD1 (5 bases). CDR3 size: 15 residues. The ends were cut back, 1 base at V and 0 bases at J, with 9 bases in the middle. Germline CDR1 is SGHTA and CDR2 is FQGNSA. In DNA form, the CDR3 reads TGTGCCAGCAGCTTAGTGGGCAGGGTGAACACTGAAGCTTTCTTT. This gives the protein CASSLVGRVNTEAFF.

In DNA, the CDR3 is TGTGCCAGCAGCTCGGATAGCGCGGCCGGGCATGGCTACACCTTC. Protein: CASSSDSAAGHGYTF. This rearrangement joins TRBV5-6 to TRBJ1-2; no clear D gene. V shed 3 bases and J shed 6 bases, with 18 bases lying between them. The CDR3 has 15 residues. Germline-derived CDR1 and CDR2 are SGHDT and YYEEEE. The variable domain in full, with the rest retrieved from reference TRBV5-6 and TRBJ1-2, is DAGVTQSPTHLIKTRGQQVTLRCSPKSGHDTVSWYQQALGQGPQFIFQYYEEEERQRGNFPDRFSGHQFPNYSSELNVNALLLGDSALYLCASSSDSAAGHGYTFGSGTRLTVV.

Only one count was recorded for this clone. The V and J genes are TRBV30 and TRBJ2-7; 8 nucleotides agree with TRBD1. V dropped 1 base and J dropped 3; count of bases not matched to a gene: 8. Germline V gives CDR1 GTSNPN, CDR2 SVGIG (reference sequence). This CDR3 spans 15 amino acids. The CDR3 sequence is CAWSGSTGDLYEQYF. Here the CDR3 DNA reads TGTGCCTGGAGTGGATCGACAGGGGACCTCTACGAGCAGTACTTC.

The chain carries TRBV18 and TRBJ1-5, with 9 bases matching TRBD1. V shed 3 bases and J 2 bases; nucleotides not matched to a gene: 2. CDR1 and CDR2 from the germline V gene are KGHSH and LQKENI. CDR3 length: 15 amino acids. The CDR3 region has the DNA TGTGCCAGCTCACCGGACAGGGGAGGCAATCAGCCCCAGCATTTT. It is translated as CASSPDRGGNQPQHF.

The chain recombines TRBV9 with TRBJ2-5; 9 bases align to TRBD1. Germline-derived CDR1 and CDR2 are SGDLS and YYNGEE. This CDR3 spans 14 amino acids. Trimming removed 6 bases from V and 5 bases from J; junction bases left unmatched: 8. CDR3 residues: CASNGGTGLETQYF. The CDR3 coding sequence is TGTGCCAGCAACGGAGGGACAGGGCTCGAGACCCAGTACTTC.

The chain is built from TRBV6-5 and TRBJ2-7; 9 bases line up with TRBD1. J gave up 5 bases and V 5 bases, and 7 bases lay outside the gene matches. CDR1 and CDR2 from the germline V gene are MNHEY and SVGAGI. CDR3 length: 14 amino acids. The CDR3 loop reads CASSTTGGRDEQYF. CDR3 DNA: TGTGCCAGCAGTACGACAGGGGGAAGGGACGAGCAGTACTTC.

This chain connects TRBV6-6 to TRBJ1-5; D call uncertain. V dropped 7 bases and J dropped 4 bases, with 20 bases sitting between them. The CDR3 loop spans 16 amino acids. The germline gives CDR1 MNHNY, CDR2 SVGAGI (reference sequence). The CDR3 loop is CASTSGFPSLNQPQHF. Written as DNA, the CDR3 is TGTGCCAGCACCTCCGGGTTTCCGTCACTTAATCAGCCCCAGCATTTT.

The gene calls are TRBV9 and TRBJ1-3, with 7 bases identical to TRBD1. The CDR3 totals 16 residues. The J segment lost 8 bases and the V segment lost 0 bases, leaving 11 bases of the junction unmatched. Looked up from germline, CDR1 is SGDLS and CDR2 is YYNGEE. The CDR3 nucleotides read TGTGCCAGCAGCGTAGCGACAGGGAGTTATTTAGACACCATATATTTT. It translates to CASSVATGSYLDTIYF.

The V call is TRBV5-1, the J call TRBJ2-3; the D gene is possibly TRBD1 (5 bases). Trimming pared 1 base from V and 2 bases from J, leaving 8 bases between. This CDR3 has 14 residues. Germline values: CDR1 SGHRS, CDR2 YFSETQ. The CDR3 DNA reads TGCGCCAGCAGCTTGAAGGGGCACACAGATACGCAGTATTTT. It encodes CASSLKGHTDTQYF. The variable domain in full, completed from reference TRBV5-1 and TRBJ2-3, reads KAGVTQTPRYLIKTRGQQVTLSCSPISGHRSVSWYQQTPGQGLQFLFEYFSETQRNKGNFPGRFSGRQFSNSRSEMNVSTLELGDSALYLCASSLKGHTDTQYFGPGTRLTVL.

This chain links TRBV7-2 with TRBJ2-4, with 8 bases lining up with TRBD1. The CDR3 consists of 15 residues. Germline V gene sequence: CDR1 SGHTA, CDR2 FQGNSA. Trimming removed 4 bases from V and 4 bases from J; junction bases left unmatched: 6. CDR3 loop: CASSSNRGVKNIQYF. As DNA, the CDR3 is TGTGCCAGCAGCTCCAACAGGGGGGTGAAAAACATTCAGTACTTC.

The chain has TRBV2 and TRBJ1-1; D perhaps matches TRBD1 (6 bases). The germline V and J ends were trimmed by 8 bases and 3 bases, with 13 bases remaining between them. This CDR3 spans 13 amino acids. Germline V gives CDR1 SNHLY, CDR2 FYNNEI. CDR3 nucleotide sequence: TGTGCCAGCTCAATACAGGGCCACACTGAAGCTTTCTTT. Encoded protein: CASSIQGHTEAFF.

The rearrangement joins TRBV5-3 to TRBJ2-3, with 8 positions matching TRBD1. TRBV5-3 is noted as an ORF with a role that remains uncertain. V was clipped by 1 base and J by 3 bases; unmatched bases: 7. The CDR3 runs to 16 residues. CDR3 nucleotides: TGTGCCAGAAGCTTGCCAACAGGGGGGAAGACAGATACGCAGTATTTT. This codes for CARSLPTGGKTDTQYF.

The chain has TRBV4-3 and TRBJ2-7; 8 nucleotides line up with TRBD1. The germline V gene encodes CDR1 LGHNA and CDR2 YSLEER. Trimming took 0 bases from V and 4 from J; bases not matched to a gene: 5. The CDR3 spans 15 residues. The CDR3 is CASSQDRGTGYEQYF. CDR3 sequence (DNA): TGCGCCAGCAGCCAAGATCGGGGGACAGGATACGAGCAGTACTTC.

The chain carries TRBV18 and TRBJ2-5, with 10 bases identical to TRBD2. Germline values: CDR1 KGHSH, CDR2 LQKENI. The V segment lost 2 bases and the J segment 5 bases; nucleotides outside the gene matches: 5. The CDR3 has 15 amino acids. In DNA form, the CDR3 reads TGTGCCAGCTCACCAAATCAGCGGGAGGGGGAGACCCAGTACTTC. This encodes CASSPNQREGETQYF.

The chain joins TRBV5-1 to TRBJ2-7; D perhaps matches TRBD1 (6 bases). The V gene lost 7 bases and the J gene lost 0 bases, with 11 bases spanning the gap. Germline lookup yields CDR1 SGHRS and CDR2 YFSETQ. The CDR3 totals 13 residues. In DNA form, the CDR3 reads TGCGCCAGCGGCCGGGACAACTCCTACGAGCAGTACTTC. This sequence encodes CASGRDNSYEQYF.

The genes are TRBV27 and TRBJ2-1; 10 positions agree with TRBD2. V shed 4 bases, J shed 8 bases, and the junction held 14 bases outside the gene matches. Germline V gene data show CDR1 as MNHEY and CDR2 as SMNVEV (reference sequence). The CDR3 length is 17 residues. CDR3 amino acids: CASSSSGSSEVLDEQFF. CDR3 coding DNA: TGTGCCAGCAGTTCTAGCGGGAGCTCTGAGGTTTTAGATGAGCAGTTCTTC.

This clone was detected only a few times. V is TRBV5-1 and J is TRBJ1-1; 9 bases align to TRBD1. The CDR3 contains 15 residues. CDR1 is SGHRS and CDR2 is YFSETQ in the germline V gene. Trimming removed 5 bases from V and 0 bases from J; junction bases left unmatched: 5. The CDR3 is CASSDRGSLNTEAFF. In DNA, the CDR3 is TGCGCCAGCAGTGACAGGGGGTCCTTGAACACTGAAGCTTTCTTT.

V gene TRBV7-8 combines with J gene TRBJ1-6; possibly TRBD1 for D (6 bases). Trimming removed 2 bases from V and 13 bases from J, with 18 bases in between. CDR1 is SGHVS, CDR2 FQNEAQ, per germline. The length of the CDR3 is 15 residues. CDR3 DNA sequence: TGTGCCAGCAGCTTAATAGGGCAGGGGCGATCGCCCCTCCACTTT. As protein: CASSLIGQGRSPLHF.

The V and J genes are TRBV2 and TRBJ2-7; the D is unclear. Trimming removed 3 bases at V and 1 base at J, with 4 bases between. CDR3 length: 12 residues. CDR1 SNHLY and CDR2 FYNNEI come from the germline V gene. In nucleotides, the CDR3 is TGTGCCAGCAGTGACACATCCTACGAGCAGTACTTC. It codes for CASSDTSYEQYF.